The T cell receptor beta chain under discussion was sequenced for a study of T cell responses to AZD1222 COVID-19 vaccine. Germline CDR1 is SGHTA and CDR2 is FQGTGA. Trimming removed 5 bases from V and 5 bases from J; junction bases left unmatched: 4. The CDR3 is 13 amino acids. The assay was immunoSEQ multiplex PCR, and TCRdb's table has in-frame clones only and misses some. The table has 160,000 or so clones, 88% seen once. The J gene is TRBJ2-7, the V gene TRBV7-3; 9 bases are shared with TRBD1. The receptor was isolated from an adult in good health. The source material was peripheral blood, sampled on day 0 of AZD1222 vaccination. The CDR3 region has the DNA TGTGCCAGCAGCACAGGGGGCGTAAACGAGCAGTACTTC. This sequence encodes CASSTGGVNEQYF.